This TCR beta chain was captured in a study of cytomegalovirus exposure and HLA in healthy donors. General observations from the study: Per published accounts, TCR beta sequences correctly predicted the HLA-A and HLA-B alleles of most subjects. The Asian-associated ancestry cluster reportedly had fewer N-insertions than the approximately 650-donor mean in a later analysis. For cytomegalovirus status, the classifier reportedly gave diagnoses with high specificity and sensitivity. In an earlier analysis, productive rearrangement rates for most beta V segments clustered near 87% or 30%.

This CDR3 region has 15 residues. Germline CDR1 SGHRS, CDR2 YFSETQ. V lost 2 bases to trimming and J lost 5 bases, with 14 bases between them. The primer mix had 60 Vbeta and 13 Jbeta primers. Assay used: immunoSEQ multiplex PCR; TCRdb lists only in-frame clones, some missing. The sample consists of about 150,000 clones, roughly four fifths of them appearing once. In its sample, this clone was seen once. Its antigen is still unknown. The sequencing sample was made of PBMCs. The TCR sequence derives from a girl aged 5 to 17 in good health and CMV-seropositive. V usage is TRBV5-1 and J usage is TRBJ1-5, with D possibly being TRBD1 (5 bases). Here the CDR3 reads CASSFRGEGDQPQHF. The CDR3 nucleotides are TGCGCCAGCAGCTTTCGGGGGGAAGGAGATCAGCCCCAGCATTTT.